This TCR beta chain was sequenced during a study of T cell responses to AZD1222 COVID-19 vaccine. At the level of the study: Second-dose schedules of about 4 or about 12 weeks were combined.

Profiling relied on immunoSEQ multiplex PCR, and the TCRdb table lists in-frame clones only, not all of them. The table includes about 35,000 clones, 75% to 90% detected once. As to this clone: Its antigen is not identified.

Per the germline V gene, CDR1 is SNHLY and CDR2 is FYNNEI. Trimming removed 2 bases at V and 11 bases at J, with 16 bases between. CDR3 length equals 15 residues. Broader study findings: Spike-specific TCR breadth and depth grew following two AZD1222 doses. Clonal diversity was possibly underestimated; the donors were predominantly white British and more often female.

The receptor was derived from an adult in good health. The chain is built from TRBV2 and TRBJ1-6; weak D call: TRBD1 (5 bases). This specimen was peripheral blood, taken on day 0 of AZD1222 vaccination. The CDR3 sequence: CASSEIEGRATPLHF. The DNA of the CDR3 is TGTGCCAGCAGTGAAATAGAGGGGAGAGCGACACCCCTCCACTTT.